Below, 13 T cell receptor beta chains from the same sample are listed, as sequenced in a study of shared clonotypes between healthy human individuals. Generated by immunoSEQ multiplex PCR, the TCRdb table keeps only in-frame clones and is missing some. The sample has millions of clones; 80% to 95% are singletons. The sample taken for sequencing was naive CD4+ T cells from PBMCs. Stated subset: CD45RA+ positively selected. All receptors derive from a man between 18 and 29 years old in good health. Some clones in this sample may be carry-over from other donors' samples.

The chain couples TRBV28 to TRBJ2-5, with 11 positions matching TRBD2. Germline-derived CDR1 and CDR2 are MDHEN and SYDVKM. The CDR3 sequence is 18 residues long. Trimming cost V 6 bases and J 1 base; bases outside gene matches: 13. DNA of the CDR3: TGTGCCAGCAGCATAACCTCAGGACTAGCGGGCACCCAAGAGACCCAGTACTTC. It is translated as CASSITSGLAGTQETQYF.

The CDR3 bases are TGTGCCAGCAGGCAACTGGGGGCATCTACTGAAGCTTTCTTT. Translating gives CASRQLGASTEAFF. This chain links TRBV11-2 with TRBJ1-1, with D perhaps TRBD1 (6 bases). Germline loops: CDR1 SGHAT, CDR2 FQNNGV. The CDR3 extends over 14 amino acids. The V gene lost 6 bases and the J gene lost 5 bases, with 16 bases spanning the gap.

The rearrangement joins TRBV30 to TRBJ1-5; D is perhaps TRBD1 (6 bases). Germline V gene lookup returns CDR1 GTSNPN and CDR2 SVGIG (reference sequence). The CDR3 runs to 19 residues. V was trimmed by 2 bases and J by 1 base, leaving 24 bases between them. The CDR3 loop is CAWSRGVFTRGISNQPQHF. CDR3 nucleotides: TGTGCCTGGAGTAGGGGGGTGTTCACGCGAGGAATAAGCAATCAGCCCCAGCATTTT. Supplemented by reference TRBV30 and TRBJ1-5, the full variable domain reads SQTIHQWPATLVQPVGSPLSLECTVEGTSNPNLYWYRQAAGRGLQLLFYSVGIGQISSEVPQNLSASRPQDRQFILSSKKLLLSDSGFYLCAWSRGVFTRGISNQPQHFGDGTRLSIL.

Points on this clone: Other nucleotide sequences from this sample produce the same CDR3. The chain couples TRBV18 to TRBJ2-5; maybe TRBD1 (6 bases). This CDR3 is 13 amino acids long. Per germline, CDR1 KGHSH and CDR2 LQKENI. The V and J ends lost 6 bases and 2 bases respectively, with 10 bases between them. The CDR3 region is CASSPGQQETQYF. The CDR3, as DNA: TGTGCCAGCTCGCCCGGACAGCAAGAGACCCAGTACTTC.

The chain employs TRBV7-2 and TRBJ1-5; D gene uncertain. Trimming pared 5 bases from V and 2 bases from J, leaving 7 bases between. The CDR3 is made up of 13 amino acids. CDR1 is SGHTA and CDR2 is FQGNSA in the germline V gene. The CDR3 DNA is TGTGCCAGCAGCCAATCCGGCAATCAGCCCCAGCATTTT. Amino acid sequence: CASSQSGNQPQHF. Variable domain in full (rest from reference TRBV7-2 and TRBJ1-5): GAGVSQSPSNKVTEKGKDVELRCDPISGHTALYWYRQSLGQGLEFLIYFQGNSAPDKSGLPSDRFSAERTGGSVSTLTIQRTQQEDSAVYLCASSQSGNQPQHFGDGTRLSIL.

V usage is TRBV6-1 and J usage is TRBJ2-7, with 9 bases aligning to TRBD1. The CDR3 sequence is 13 residues long. CDR1 is MNHNS, CDR2 SASEGT, per germline. J was trimmed by 4 bases and V by 6 bases; bases with no gene match: 4. As DNA, the CDR3 is TGTGCCAGCAGAACAGGGGGCAGTTACGAGCAGTACTTC. Translating gives CASRTGGSYEQYF.

This chain uses TRBV28 with TRBJ2-3, with D perhaps matching TRBD1 (7 bases). CDR1 is MDHEN and CDR2 is SYDVKM in the germline V gene. V was shortened by 2 bases and J by 7 bases, with 19 bases between the two germline ends. The CDR3 is 16 amino acids. The CDR3 coding sequence is TGTGCCAGCAGTTTAAACGGCCGGCAGGGGGGTCATACGCAGTATTTT. Translation: CASSLNGRQGGHTQYF.

V is TRBV5-4 and J is TRBJ1-2, with TRBD1 identical over 7 bases. Trimming took 4 bases from V and 8 from J; bases not matched to a gene: 17. The CDR3 contains 16 residues. Germline assignment: CDR1 SGHNT and CDR2 YYREEE (reference sequence). CDR3 protein: CASSPQTGQAPGGYTF. The CDR3 DNA reads as TGTGCCAGCAGCCCACAAACTGGACAGGCGCCGGGAGGCTACACCTTC.

This sequence joins TRBV6-1 and TRBJ2-3; the D gene is possibly TRBD2 (5 bases). Germline CDR1 MNHNS, CDR2 SASEGT. The CDR3 extends over 16 amino acids. V dropped 0 bases and J dropped 3 bases, with 13 bases sitting between them. CDR3 sequence reads: CASSEAPDTGTDTQYF. For the CDR3, the DNA is TGTGCCAGCAGTGAAGCGCCCGACACGGGGACAGATACGCAGTATTTT.

The chain couples TRBV11-2 to TRBJ2-7; D call uncertain. This CDR3 region has 14 residues. V shed 6 bases and J shed 6 bases, with 18 bases lying between them. In germline, CDR1 is SGHAT, CDR2 FQNNGV. This CDR3 is CASRQSGPRGEQYF. DNA of the CDR3: TGTGCCAGCAGACAATCCGGGCCCCGTGGCGAGCAGTACTTC.

The chain is built from TRBV11-2 and TRBJ1-1; 9 bases line up with TRBD1. Germline V gives CDR1 SGHAT, CDR2 FQNNGV. The CDR3 spans 13 residues. Unmatched junction bases numbered 3, after V lost 5 bases and J lost 5 bases. CDR3 DNA sequence: TGTGCCAGCAGCCGGACAGGGGAAACTGAAGCTTTCTTT. Its translation is CASSRTGETEAFF.

V is TRBV9 and J is TRBJ2-2; TRBD2 matches 9 bases. This CDR3 spans 16 amino acids. Losses at the gene ends were 0 bases for V and 6 bases for J; bases not matched to a gene: 6. CDR1 is SGDLS and CDR2 is YYNGEE in the germline V gene. CDR3 sequence reads: CASSVASGIRAGELFF. The DNA of the CDR3 is TGTGCCAGCAGCGTAGCTAGCGGGATCCGGGCCGGGGAGCTGTTTTTT.

The chain has TRBV7-8 and TRBJ2-2, with D possibly being TRBD2 (6 bases). The V and J ends lost 3 bases and 5 bases respectively, with 16 bases between them. CDR3 length: 16 amino acids. Germline values: CDR1 SGHVS, CDR2 FQNEAQ. Written as DNA, the CDR3 is TGTGCCAGCAGCTTTTTAAATAGCGGAGCAACCGGGGAGCTGTTTTTT. Its translation is CASSFLNSGATGELFF.